This T cell receptor beta chain is drawn from a study of CD8+ T cells in alopecia areata. Turning to the study itself: Patients in the treated group were given tofacitinib by mouth, 5 to 10 mg twice a day. Overall study results and limits: One nonresponder leaves baseline CD8+ expansion's link to response uncertain. On tofacitinib, scalp clonality and expanded CD8+ clones among top 100 fell significantly. Sharing of TCRs across patients appeared less clear than in mice, possibly for HLA-related reasons.

Noted treatment: oral pan-JAK inhibitor, 5-10 mg twice daily. Reverse transcribed after extraction, RNA yielded cDNA as the sequencing template. Profiled with immunoSEQ multiplex PCR; TCRdb holds only in-frame clones, not every one. The sample lists about 110,000 clones, roughly 84% occurring once. For this clone: What it recognizes is unknown.

The CDR3 runs 15 residues. V was trimmed by 3 bases and J by 8 bases, leaving 14 bases between them. Per germline, CDR1 LGHNA and CDR2 YSLEER. The TCR sequence derives from a human donor with alopecia areata. The sequencing used CD8+ T cells sorted from blood, collected at week 24, from a patient treated with tofacitinib. The V gene is TRBV4-3, the J gene TRBJ1-6; D not resolved. The CDR3 region has the DNA TGCGCCAGCAGCCAGGTTGGGGAGGGTTATTCACCCCTCCACTTT. Amino acids: CASSQVGEGYSPLHF.